The 5 T cell receptor beta chains given below trace back to one sample, sequenced in a study of blood T cell repertoires in COVID-19. Measured with immunoSEQ multiplex PCR; TCRdb has only the in-frame clones, and not every one. The sample has tens of thousands of clones; over 80% are singletons. The sequencing input was peripheral blood. Source of these receptors: a man aged 35 to 55 with COVID-19, enrolled during active disease.

This CDR3 is CASSEGGGALSRQETQYF. CDR3 sequence (DNA): TGTGCCAGCAGTGAGGGTGGGGGGGCCCTATCCCGACAAGAGACCCAGTACTTC. This chain connects TRBV25-1 to TRBJ2-5; D is perhaps TRBD2 (7 bases). In germline, CDR1 is MGHDK, CDR2 SYGVNS. This CDR3 comprises 18 residues. The ends were cut back, 3 bases at V and 2 bases at J, with 22 bases in the middle.

Only one count was recorded for this clone. The chain carries TRBV4-1 and TRBJ1-5; no definite D call. The CDR3 is made up of 15 amino acids. With 4 bases removed from V and 4 bases from J, the gap between germline ends came to 14 bases. Germline CDR1 and CDR2: MGHRA and YSYEKL. The CDR3 spells CASSPRQEVNQPQHF. CDR3 DNA sequence: TGCGCCAGCAGCCCCCGGCAAGAGGTTAATCAGCCCCAGCATTTT.

This rearrangement joins TRBV2 to TRBJ2-1; 7 positions agree with TRBD1. CDR1 is SNHLY, CDR2 FYNNEI, per germline. V shed 4 bases, J shed 9 bases, and the junction held 12 bases outside the gene matches. This CDR3 comprises 15 residues. The CDR3 region has the DNA TGTGCCAGCAGTGTTAGGGACAGCGCCCAGGGTGAGCAGTTCTTC. This sequence encodes CASSVRDSAQGEQFF.

The chain joins TRBV2 to TRBJ1-6; maybe TRBD1 (5 bases). CDR1 is SNHLY and CDR2 is FYNNEI in the germline V gene. Trimming pared 6 bases from V and 0 bases from J, leaving 18 bases between. This CDR3 is built from 18 residues. CDR3 sequence reads: CASRGRGDLSSYNSPLHF. In nucleotides, the CDR3 is TGTGCCAGCAGGGGGAGGGGCGACCTTAGCTCCTATAATTCACCCCTCCACTTT.

J is TRBJ2-7 and V is TRBV2; a weak D match, TRBD2 (5 bases). Per the germline V gene, CDR1 is SNHLY and CDR2 is FYNNEI. The CDR3 is 14 residues long. V was shortened by 5 bases and J by 7 bases, with 18 bases between the two germline ends. The CDR3 DNA reads TGTGCCAGCAGTTGGGCGACCCCAGGCGGGGAGCAGTACTTC. It is translated as CASSWATPGGEQYF.